This T cell receptor beta chain was recorded in a study of TIL therapy for anti-PD-1-resistant metastatic lung cancer. This clone was seen at least ten times. Regarding time point: pre-treatment sample, taken before nivolumab and TIL therapy. Most excised metastases sampled were pleural nodules or supraclavicular lymph nodes. CDR1 MDHEN and CDR2 SYDVKM come from the germline V gene. V lost 7 bases and J 9 bases, leaving 22 bases between the germline ends. There are 14 residues in the CDR3. Sequencing used immunoSEQ v3. Assay: immunoSEQ multiplex PCR; the TCRdb copy retains only in-frame clones and omits some. Of approximately 92,000 clones in the sample, under 70% are singletons; the top ten hold approximately 11%.

Sequences were derived from tumor tissue, sampled at baseline. The receptor was isolated from a person aged 25-79 years with non-small cell lung cancer. This chain joins TRBV28 and TRBJ2-7; TRBD1 or TRBD2 may be the D gene (5 bases each). CDR3 sequence: CASTAPGMAGRQYF. The CDR3 region has the DNA TGTGCCAGCACCGCCCCCGGGATGGCAGGGAGGCAGTACTTC.